This T cell receptor beta chain was sequenced during a study of regulatory T cells in long-lasting Graves disease. Study in general: The study counted Graves' disease as persistent given over 5 years of antithyroid drugs and positive TSH receptor antibodies.

The TCR beta library used iRepertoire HTBI primers with Arm-PCR amplification of CDR3. How the authors handled the data: Across the samples, identification revealed 50 to 80 TRBV and 12 to 15 TRBJ segments. TCRdb itself ran the multiplex PCR reads through MiXCR, one entry per CDR3 protein. The V and J calls follow TCRdb's processing rather than the paper's. This table has 250,000 to 300,000 distinct CDR3 sequences, around a fifth appearing once. The CDR3 loop spans 17 amino acids. The V segment lost 4 bases and the J segment 5 bases; nucleotides outside the gene matches: 11. CDR1 is MNHEY, CDR2 SVGAGI, per germline. This sample's time point: persistent/refractory GD, antithyroid drugs over 5 years with positive TRAb. The TCR library was made from RNA extracted from PBMCs.

This chain connects TRBV6-5 to TRBJ2-5, with 12 positions matching TRBD2. This TCR derives from a female donor with Graves disease. Sequencing used peripheral blood mononuclear cells (PBMCs), obtained when the disease was refractory, from a patient treated with antithyroid drugs. The CDR3 here is CASSSLLTSGSMETQYF. CDR3 sequence (DNA): TGTGCCAGCAGTTCCCTGTTGACTAGCGGGAGTATGGAGACCCAGTACTTC.